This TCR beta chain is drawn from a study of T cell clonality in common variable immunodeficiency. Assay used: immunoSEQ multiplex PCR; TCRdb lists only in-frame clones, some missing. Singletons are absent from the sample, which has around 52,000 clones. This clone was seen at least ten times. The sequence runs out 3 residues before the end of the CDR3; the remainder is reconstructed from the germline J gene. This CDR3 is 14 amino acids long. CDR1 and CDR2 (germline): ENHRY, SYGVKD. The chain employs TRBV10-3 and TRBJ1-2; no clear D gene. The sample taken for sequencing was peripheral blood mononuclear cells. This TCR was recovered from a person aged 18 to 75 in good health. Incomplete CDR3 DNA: TGTGCCATCAGTGAGGAGGGTTCGGGGTACGGC. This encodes CAISEEGSGYG. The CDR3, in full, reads CAISEEGSGYGYTF.